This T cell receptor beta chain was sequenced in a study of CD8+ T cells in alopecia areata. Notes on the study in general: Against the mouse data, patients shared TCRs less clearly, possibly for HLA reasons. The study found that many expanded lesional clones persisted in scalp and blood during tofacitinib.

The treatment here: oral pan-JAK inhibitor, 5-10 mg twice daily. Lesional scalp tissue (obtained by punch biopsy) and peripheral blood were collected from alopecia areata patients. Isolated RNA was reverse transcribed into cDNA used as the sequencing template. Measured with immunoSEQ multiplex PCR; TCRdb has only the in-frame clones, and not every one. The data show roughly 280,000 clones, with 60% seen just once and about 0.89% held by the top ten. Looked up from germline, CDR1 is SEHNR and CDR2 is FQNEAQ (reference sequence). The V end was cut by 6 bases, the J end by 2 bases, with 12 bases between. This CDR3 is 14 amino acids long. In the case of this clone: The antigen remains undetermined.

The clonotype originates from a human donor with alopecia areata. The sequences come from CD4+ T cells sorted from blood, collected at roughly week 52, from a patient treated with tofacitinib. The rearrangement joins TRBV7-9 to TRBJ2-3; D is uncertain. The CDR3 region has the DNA TGTGCCAGCAGGCTAGACACTACCACAGATACGCAGTATTTT. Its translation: CASRLDTTTDTQYF.